This T cell receptor (beta chain) stems from a study of T cells after yellow fever vaccination. Study-wide points: Reappearance after the booster was observed for most primary-vaccination clones (96% CD4, roughly 90% CD8). Abundant clonotypes from the bulk population could have been carried over as contaminants into FACS-sorted repertoires.

They built TCR cDNA with 5'RACE template switching, a step that put in a universal primer site and UMIs. TCRdb re-called the 5' RACE reads through MiXCR, storing one row per CDR3 protein. This table has a few hundred thousand distinct CDR3 sequences, about 19% appearing once. Concerning this clonotype itself: What it binds is unknown.

Germline loops: CDR1 SEHNR, CDR2 FQNEAQ (reference sequence). CDR3 size: 18 residues. The V and J ends lost 6 bases and 2 bases respectively, with 22 bases between them. The J gene is TRBJ2-2, the V gene TRBV7-9; D is ambiguous. This material consisted of PBMCs, taken before the yellow fever booster vaccination. The origin of this receptor is a man aged 18 to 29 who received the YFV17D yellow fever vaccine. The CDR3 reads CASRGGAQLSPNTGELFF. CDR3 nucleotides: TGTGCCAGCAGGGGTGGCGCCCAGTTATCTCCTAACACCGGGGAGCTGTTTTTT.